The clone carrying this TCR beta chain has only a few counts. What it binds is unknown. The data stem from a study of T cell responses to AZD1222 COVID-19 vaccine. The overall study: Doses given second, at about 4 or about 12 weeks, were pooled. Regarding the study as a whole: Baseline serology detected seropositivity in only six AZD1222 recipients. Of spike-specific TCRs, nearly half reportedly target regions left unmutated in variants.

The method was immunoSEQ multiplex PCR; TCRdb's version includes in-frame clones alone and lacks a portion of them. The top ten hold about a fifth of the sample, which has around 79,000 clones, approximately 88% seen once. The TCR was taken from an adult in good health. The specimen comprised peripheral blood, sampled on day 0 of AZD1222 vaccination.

CDR3 bases: TGTGCCAGCACCACCGGGGTGGGCAACTATGGCTACACCTTC. It encodes CASTTGVGNYGYTF. The chain employs TRBV6-5 and TRBJ1-2; D remains unclear. The CDR3 runs 14 residues. CDR1 is MNHEY, CDR2 SVGAGI, per germline. Trimming removed 7 bases from V and 2 bases from J, with 14 bases in between.